Following are 7 T cell receptor beta chains from one sample sequenced in a study of cytomegalovirus exposure and HLA in healthy donors. The PCR made use of 60 Vbeta and 13 Jbeta primers. The assay was immunoSEQ multiplex PCR, and TCRdb's table has in-frame clones only and misses some. This table has 150,000 to 200,000 clones, approximately 72% appearing once. Material: PBMCs. These receptors were taken from a man between 50 and 59 years old in good health and CMV-seronegative.

This clone appeared once. The V call is TRBV2, the J call TRBJ2-5, with 11 bases fitting TRBD2. This CDR3 comprises 15 residues. The V segment lost 7 bases and the J segment 4 bases; nucleotides outside the gene matches: 8. The germline gives CDR1 SNHLY, CDR2 FYNNEI. CDR3 nucleotide sequence: TGTGCCAGCACGGTTCTAGCGGGGGGAGTAGAGACCCAGTACTTC. The encoded protein is CASTVLAGGVETQYF.

This sequence joins TRBV27 and TRBJ2-1; TRBD2 aligns across 7 bases. Germline loops: CDR1 MNHEY, CDR2 SMNVEV (reference sequence). The CDR3 runs to 15 residues. V was clipped by 4 bases and J by 4 bases; unmatched bases: 7. This CDR3 is CASSSLRGVYNEQFF. CDR3 bases: TGTGCCAGCAGTTCGCTCCGGGGGGTTTACAATGAGCAGTTCTTC.

This clone turned up a few times. This rearrangement joins TRBV7-2 to TRBJ2-1, with 11 nucleotides matching TRBD2. The CDR3 covers 16 residues. V lost 6 bases, J lost 2 bases, and 6 bases stayed unmatched. CDR1 is SGHTA, CDR2 FQGNSA, per germline. This CDR3 is CASRYSGGATYNEQFF. As DNA, the CDR3 is TGTGCCAGCAGATATAGCGGGGGGGCAACCTACAATGAGCAGTTCTTC.

This clone was counted a single time. The chain recombines TRBV5-1 with TRBJ2-7, with TRBD1 as a possible D gene (6 bases). Trimming took off 4 bases at V and 2 bases at J, with 13 bases between the two ends. The CDR3 totals 14 residues. The germline V gene encodes CDR1 SGHRS and CDR2 YFSETQ. The CDR3 sequence is CASSDRDITYEQYF. The CDR3 region has the DNA TGCGCCAGCAGCGACCGGGACATAACCTACGAGCAGTACTTC. Filled out from reference TRBV5-1 and TRBJ2-7, the complete variable domain reads KAGVTQTPRYLIKTRGQQVTLSCSPISGHRSVSWYQQTPGQGLQFLFEYFSETQRNKGNFPGRFSGRQFSNSRSEMNVSTLELGDSALYLCASSDRDITYEQYFGPGTRLTVT.

In its sample, this clone was seen a few times. V gene TRBV11-2 combines with J gene TRBJ1-3; D is undetermined. Between the trimmed V and J ends, which lost 1 base and 1 base, there was a span of 5 bases. Germline CDR1 and CDR2: SGHAT and FQNNGV. The CDR3 covers 14 residues. CDR3 sequence: CASSLARSGNTIYF. The CDR3 nucleotides read TGTGCCAGCAGCTTAGCCAGATCTGGAAACACCATATATTTT.

The chain is built from TRBV19 and TRBJ2-5, with 7 bases aligning to TRBD1. After removal of 9 bases from V and 4 bases from J, the junction contained 11 bases not matched to a gene. Germline V CDR1 and CDR2: LNHDA, SQIVND (reference sequence). This CDR3 has 14 residues. The CDR3 DNA is TGTGCCAGCGCCTCAGTAGGGGGCCTAGAGACCCAGTACTTC. It encodes CASASVGGLETQYF.

The chain carries TRBV7-9 and TRBJ1-2, with 7 bases matching TRBD1. This CDR3 region has 15 residues. Trimming took 0 bases from V and 4 from J; bases not matched to a gene: 5. Germline CDR1 SEHNR, CDR2 FQNEAQ (reference sequence). The CDR3 DNA follows: TGTGCCAGCAGCTTAGCGGATACAGGGGTCTATGGCTACACCTTC. It yields the protein CASSLADTGVYGYTF.